One and the same sample provided the 26 T cell receptor beta chains below, sequenced in a study of shared clonotypes between healthy human individuals. Naive CD8 isolation took CD45RO-negative cells positively selected for CCR7 and excluded terminally differentiated effector memory CD45RA+ cells. Sequenced by immunoSEQ multiplex PCR; TCRdb stores in-frame clones only, minus some. Counted here are about 600,000 clones, roughly 95% occurring once; the ten biggest clones make up less than 0.13%. Sequencing was carried out using naive CD8+ T cells sorted from blood. The origin of the receptors is a woman in her twenties or thirties in good health.

This rearrangement joins TRBV27 to TRBJ2-7; D unclear. Per germline, CDR1 MNHEY and CDR2 SMNVEV (reference sequence). The CDR3 covers 13 residues. V lost 10 bases, J lost 8 bases, and 21 bases lay in between. The DNA of the CDR3 is TGTGCCACCGGGCAAAGATTCTACAATAAGCAGTACTTC. Its translation: CATGQRFYNKQYF.

The chain recombines TRBV13 with TRBJ2-7; TRBD2 matches 7 bases. CDR3 length: 15 residues. CDR1 is PRHDT, CDR2 FYEKMQ, per germline (reference sequence). J was trimmed by 0 bases and V by 5 bases; bases with no gene match: 7. CDR3 nucleotides: TGTGCCAGCAGCGCCTCTAGCGGACCCTCCTACGAGCAGTACTTC. This codes for CASSASSGPSYEQYF.

This rearrangement joins TRBV19 to TRBJ1-2, with D possibly being TRBD1 (5 bases). Trimming removed 10 bases from V and 4 bases from J, with 19 bases in between. CDR3 size: 14 residues. The germline gives CDR1 LNHDA, CDR2 SQIVND (reference sequence). CDR3 coding DNA: TGTGCCACTACGGGGGGTGTCGGACCCTATGGCTACACCTTC. Translation: CATTGGVGPYGYTF.

The V and J genes are TRBV5-6 and TRBJ2-1; 10 positions match TRBD2. The CDR3 covers 15 residues. Germline lookup yields CDR1 SGHDT and CDR2 YYEEEE. V gave up 0 bases and J gave up 3 bases; unmatched junction bases: 0. The CDR3 region has the DNA TGTGCCAGCAGCTTGGAGCGGGAGGGCTACAATGAGCAGTTCTTC. Translation gives CASSLEREGYNEQFF.

The rearrangement uses TRBV2 and TRBJ1-4, with 12 bases identical to TRBD1. The junction had 3 bases not matched to a gene; V was cut back by 6 bases and J by 7 bases. From germline, CDR1 is SNHLY and CDR2 FYNNEI. The CDR3 has 14 amino acids. The CDR3 reads CASRPGQGAEKLFF. In DNA form, the CDR3 reads TGTGCCAGCAGGCCGGGACAGGGGGCTGAAAAACTGTTTTTT.

The genes are TRBV7-7 and TRBJ2-2; weak D call: TRBD2 (6 bases). There are 13 residues in the CDR3. V was shortened by 8 bases and J by 4 bases, with 11 bases between the two germline ends. CDR1 and CDR2 from the germline V gene are SSHAT and FNYEAQ (reference sequence). The CDR3 DNA reads as TGTGCCAGCCTGGACTACATCACCGGGGAGCTGTTTTTT. Protein product: CASLDYITGELFF.

This clone was seen once. This sequence joins TRBV5-4 and TRBJ2-7; 7 bases are shared with TRBD2. Germline values: CDR1 SGHNT, CDR2 YYREEE (reference sequence). V was clipped by 9 bases and J by 3 bases; unmatched bases: 12. This CDR3 spans 14 amino acids. This chain's CDR3 is CATGGREAFYEQYF. CDR3 nucleotides: TGTGCCACCGGGGGACGGGAGGCCTTCTACGAGCAGTACTTC. Together with reference TRBV5-4 and TRBJ2-7, the CDR3 gives the full variable domain: ETGVTQSPTHLIKTRGQQVTLRCSSQSGHNTVSWYQQALGQGPQFIFQYYREEENGRGNFPPRFSGLQFPNYSSELNVNALELDDSALYLCATGGREAFYEQYFGPGTRLTVT.

This clone showed up just once. The rearrangement joins TRBV28 to TRBJ1-2; unclear D gene. This CDR3 spans 14 amino acids. The V gene's germline CDR1 is MDHEN and CDR2 SYDVKM. V lost 6 bases to trimming and J lost 4 bases, with 15 bases between them. Here the CDR3 reads CASSPLVAGYGYTF. The CDR3 DNA follows: TGTGCCAGCAGCCCCCTAGTCGCCGGCTATGGCTACACCTTC.

The chain recombines TRBV5-5 with TRBJ2-5; TRBD1 might be the D (6 bases). V dropped 4 bases and J dropped 1 base, with 14 bases sitting between them. CDR3 length equals 15 residues. Germline CDR1 and CDR2: SGHKS and YYEKEE (reference sequence). CDR3 sequence reads: CASSLSPGAQETQYF. DNA of the CDR3: TGTGCCAGCAGCCTATCACCAGGGGCCCAAGAGACCCAGTACTTC.

The V and J genes are TRBV27 and TRBJ2-7; unclear D gene. V lost 7 bases and J lost 6, with 10 bases in between. CDR1 is MNHEY, CDR2 SMNVEV, per germline (reference sequence). CDR3 length equals 11 residues. The CDR3 nucleotides read TGTGCCAGCACCAGAAGAGGCGAGCAGTACTTC. It is translated as CASTRRGEQYF.

As concerns this clone: The same CDR3 is also encoded by other DNA sequences in this sample. The CDR3 region has the DNA TGTGCCAGTAGTATAGGTAGCTACAATGAGCAGTTCTTC. Its protein product is CASSIGSYNEQFF. The rearrangement joins TRBV19 to TRBJ2-1; the D is unclear. V dropped 1 base and J dropped 3 bases, with 4 bases sitting between them. This CDR3 contains 13 residues. Germline V gives CDR1 LNHDA, CDR2 SQIVND (reference sequence).

This clone was seen a single time. The V gene is TRBV28, the J gene TRBJ2-7, with D possibly matching TRBD1 (5 bases). V lost 1 base, J lost 2 bases, and 15 bases lay in between. Germline V gene lookup returns CDR1 MDHEN and CDR2 SYDVKM. The CDR3 is 16 residues long. The CDR3 here is CASSLSRPQGAYEQYF. In DNA form, the CDR3 reads TGTGCCAGCAGTTTATCCCGGCCCCAGGGTGCCTACGAGCAGTACTTC.

The V and J genes are TRBV5-1 and TRBJ1-1; 8 bases match TRBD1. The CDR3 consists of 14 residues. J was trimmed by 5 bases and V by 7 bases; bases with no gene match: 10. The germline CDR1 and CDR2 sequences are SGHRS and YFSETQ. CDR3 in DNA: TGCGCCAGCGGCCGGACAGGGCGGAGAACTGAAGCTTTCTTT. It specifies CASGRTGRRTEAFF.

This clone appeared a single time. V and J are TRBV7-7 and TRBJ2-2; 11 positions agree with TRBD2. The V gene end was trimmed by 8 bases and the J gene end by 4 bases; junction bases not matched to a gene: 12. CDR3 length: 17 residues. Germline V gene lookup returns CDR1 SSHAT and CDR2 FNYEAQ (reference sequence). CDR3 in amino acids: CASGTLAGGPSTGELFF. In DNA, the CDR3 is TGTGCCAGCGGGACTTTAGCGGGAGGGCCGAGCACCGGGGAGCTGTTTTTT.

This clone was observed a handful of times. The chain is built from TRBV2 and TRBJ2-7, with D possibly matching TRBD2 (5 bases). The CDR3 is 14 amino acids. Germline V gene lookup returns CDR1 SNHLY and CDR2 FYNNEI. Trimming took off 3 bases at V and 5 bases at J, with 14 bases between the two ends. CDR3 sequence: CASSDGIFTHEQYF. In nucleotides, the CDR3 is TGTGCCAGCAGTGACGGGATCTTCACCCACGAGCAGTACTTC.

The chain links TRBV30 to TRBJ2-5; D may be TRBD2 (6 bases). TRBJ2-7 explains the end of the DNA better; the J call may be wrong. The CDR3 length is 14 residues. Germline-derived CDR1 and CDR2 are GTSNPN and SVGIG (reference sequence). CDR3 sequence reads: CAWATSASSYEQYF. In DNA form, the CDR3 reads TGTGCCTGGGCGACTAGTGCAAGCTCCTACGAGCAGTACTTC.

The genes are TRBV2 and TRBJ2-7, with D maybe TRBD1 (6 bases). The CDR3 is made up of 13 amino acids. Trimming removed 10 bases from V and 1 base from J, with 14 bases in between. The germline V gene has CDR1 SNHLY and CDR2 FYNNEI. Here the CDR3 reads CAINRAISYEQYF. The CDR3 DNA sequence: TGTGCCATCAACAGGGCTATATCCTACGAGCAGTACTTC.

The chain combines TRBV28 with TRBJ1-1, with D unresolved. There are 13 residues in the CDR3. Germline values: CDR1 MDHEN, CDR2 SYDVKM. Trimming pared 6 bases from V and 2 bases from J, leaving 10 bases between. The CDR3: CASRWTVNTEAFF. For the CDR3, the DNA is TGTGCCAGCAGGTGGACGGTCAACACTGAAGCTTTCTTT.

The chain has TRBV28 and TRBJ2-3, with 7 positions matching TRBD1. Trimming removed 5 bases from V and 6 bases from J; junction bases left unmatched: 17. Germline V gives CDR1 MDHEN, CDR2 SYDVKM. The CDR3 spans 17 residues. CDR3 DNA: TGTGCCAGCAGTGGGGGACAGATCCGTTTCGGTTTTGATACGCAGTATTTT. Its translation is CASSGGQIRFGFDTQYF.

This chain connects TRBV28 to TRBJ2-1; the D gene could be TRBD1 or TRBD2 (6 bases each). This CDR3 is built from 14 residues. Trimming shortened V by 7 bases and J by 5 bases, and 15 bases separated the two germline ends. CDR1 is MDHEN, CDR2 SYDVKM, per germline. CDR3 bases: TGTGCCAGCACCCCAGTTAGGGGGGACAATGAGCAGTTCTTC. As protein: CASTPVRGDNEQFF.

The chain joins TRBV2 to TRBJ2-3, with 8 positions matching TRBD2. The V gene's germline CDR1 is SNHLY and CDR2 FYNNEI. V lost 0 bases, J lost 3 bases, and 2 bases stayed unmatched. CDR3 size: 15 residues. The CDR3 DNA reads as TGTGCCAGCAGTGAAGCGCGGGAGGATACAGATACGCAGTATTTT. This translates into CASSEAREDTDTQYF.

The chain couples TRBV7-6 to TRBJ2-1, with 10 bases fitting TRBD2. The germline V gene encodes CDR1 SGHVS and CDR2 FNYEAQ. The junction had 10 bases not matched to a gene; V was cut back by 5 bases and J by 6 bases. The CDR3 spans 16 residues. The CDR3 nucleotides read TGTGCCAGCAGCCCTAGCGGGAGAGGTTGGGGCAATGAGCAGTTCTTC. This sequence encodes CASSPSGRGWGNEQFF.

Concerning this clone: A read error may account for a junction end that differs from germline. This chain connects TRBV28 to TRBJ2-7, with D unresolved. Germline-derived CDR1 and CDR2 are MDHEN and SYDVKM. The CDR3 is 11 amino acids. The CDR3, as DNA: TGTGCCAACAGTTCACTACGGGAGCAGTACTTC. Translation gives CANSSLREQYF.

This chain uses TRBV11-2 with TRBJ2-7, with D hard to call. Trimming left V 6 bases short and J 2 bases short, with 17 bases between. Germline V gene lookup returns CDR1 SGHAT and CDR2 FQNNGV. The CDR3 length is 15 residues. The CDR3 nucleotides are TGTGCCAGCAGTCCCGTGGTGCAGAAAACCTACGAGCAGTACTTC. This codes for CASSPVVQKTYEQYF.

CDR3 in DNA: TGTGCCAGCAGCCCACCAGCCCAGGGAATTGAACCCTACGAGCAGTACTTC. Its protein is CASSPPAQGIEPYEQYF. V and J are TRBV16 and TRBJ2-7, with D maybe TRBD1 (5 bases). Trimming took off 4 bases at V and 2 bases at J, with 21 bases between the two ends. The CDR3 sequence is 17 residues long. Germline assignment: CDR1 KGHSY and CDR2 FQNENV.

This chain uses TRBV6-6 with TRBJ2-5; a possible D gene is TRBD2 (5 bases). V gave up 6 bases and J gave up 5 bases, with 10 bases separating them. From germline, CDR1 is MNHNY and CDR2 SVGAGI (reference sequence). CDR3 size: 12 residues. DNA for the CDR3: TGTGCCAGCAGCCGGACTGTGGAGACCCAGTACTTC. Its protein is CASSRTVETQYF.